A selection of T cell receptor beta chains follows, all from one sample in a study of molecular identifiers for immune sequencing clone quantification. TCRdb reprocessed the PCR reads with MiXCR, giving one entry per CDR3 protein. The sample shows 88,000 or so distinct CDR3 sequences, roughly 21% of them seen only once. The specimen was naive CD8+ T cells from blood, with Jurkat cell RNA spiked in. The origin of the receptors is a human donor in good health. Some libraries in this study had Jurkat cell RNA spiked in. Both conserved end residues are part of each CDR3. The D gene is left open where the match is weak. A clone size is listed for some rows: how often the clone was seen (once, few, many), or a class if it is expanded.

V gene	J gene	clone size	D gene	CDR3 protein	CDR3 DNA
TRBV4-1	TRBJ2-1	many	NA	CASSQHARFDNEQFF	TGCGCCAGCAGCCAACATGCGCGGTTTGACAATGAGCAGTTCTTC
TRBV5-1	TRBJ2-2	NA	NA	CASSFGVTGWNTGELLF	TGCGCCAGCAGCTTTGGGGTCACAGGGTGGAACACCGGGGAGCTGCTTTTT
TRBV7-8	TRBJ1-6	many	NA	CASSLDSTGRPLHF	TGTGCCAGCAGCTTAGACTCGACAGGTCGTCCCCTCCACTTT
TRBV4-1	TRBJ1-1	many	NA	CASSHESTLGGEAFF	TGCGCCAGCAGCCATGAATCAACGTTAGGGGGTGAAGCTTTCTTT
TRBV12-3/TRBV12-4	TRBJ2-3	few	NA	CASTGQPTDTQYF	TGTGCCAGCACTGGGCAACCCACAGATACGCAGTATTTT
TRBV6-6	TRBJ1-1	many	NA	CASGHNTEAFF	TGTGCCAGCGGACACAACACTGAAGCTTTCTTT
TRBV7-9	TRBJ2-3	many	TRBD2	CASSQYEREGDTQYF	TGTGCCAGCAGCCAGTACGAGCGGGAGGGAGATACGCAGTATTTT
TRBV29-1	TRBJ2-2	many	TRBD1	CSVDSTGMNTGELFF	TGCAGCGTGGACTCGACAGGGATGAACACCGGGGAGCTGTTTTTT
TRBV15	TRBJ1-4	NA	NA	CATNSGFSSEKLFF	TGTGCCACCAACTCAGGGTTCTCTAGTGAAAAACTGTTTTTT
TRBV7-9	TRBJ2-6	NA	NA	CASSLSGGPGANVLTF	TGTGCCAGCAGCTTAAGTGGTGGACCTGGGGCCAACGTCCTGACTTTC
TRBV9	TRBJ1-1	many	TRBD1	CASSVTGVNTEAFF	TGTGCCAGCAGCGTAACAGGGGTGAACACTGAAGCTTTCTTT
TRBV29-1	TRBJ1-1	few	NA	CSVVPGREKVRGTEAFF	TGCAGCGTTGTCCCCGGACGGGAGAAGGTAAGGGGCACTGAAGCTTTCTTT
TRBV29-1	TRBJ2-2	NA	NA	CGGSGENTGELFF	TGCGGGGGGTCGGGGGAAAACACCGGGGAGCTGTTTTTT
TRBV3-1	TRBJ2-3	few	TRBD2	CASSQEEASGGESTDTQYF	TGTGCCAGCAGCCAAGAAGAGGCTAGCGGGGGGGAGAGCACAGATACGCAGTATTTT
TRBV6-1	TRBJ2-7	few	TRBD1	CASSDRWTGGFYEQYF	TGTGCCAGCAGTGACCGTTGGACAGGGGGTTTTTACGAGCAGTACTTC
TRBV20-1	TRBJ1-1	many	NA	CSARGGPTGTEAFF	TGCAGTGCTAGAGGGGGCCCCACAGGGACTGAAGCTTTCTTT
TRBV7-9	TRBJ1-1	many	NA	CASRLPGQNTEAFF	TGTGCCAGCAGGCTTCCCGGACAGAACACTGAAGCTTTCTTT
TRBV6-5	TRBJ2-7	many	NA	CASSYHAPGRPYEQYF	TGTGCCAGCAGTTACCACGCTCCGGGACGGCCGTACGAGCAGTACTTC
TRBV29-1	TRBJ2-7	many	NA	CSVEVTTTSSYEQYF	TGCAGCGTTGAAGTCACCACGACTAGCTCCTACGAGCAGTACTTC
TRBV4-3	TRBJ2-1	NA	TRBD2	CASSQGVSGNLNGQFF	TGCGCCAGCAGCCAAGGGGTGAGCGGGAACTTGAATGGGCAGTTCTTC
TRBV19	TRBJ2-7	once	NA	CASSGDPFNEQYF	TGTGCCAGTAGTGGGGACCCCTTCAACGAGCAGTACTTC
TRBV7-9	TRBJ2-7	many	NA	CASSSVLGGGYEQYF	TGTGCCAGCAGCTCGGTCCTAGGGGGTGGCTACGAGCAGTACTTC
TRBV7-9	TRBJ2-4	NA	NA	CSGMGAKNIQYF	TGCAGTGGGATGGGAGCCAAAAACATTCAGTACTTC
TRBV7-2	TRBJ2-1	NA	TRBD2	CASSALAGKYNEQFF	TGTGCCAGCAGCGCCCTAGCGGGGAAATACAATGAGCAGTTCTTC
TRBV11-2	TRBJ2-7	NA	NA	CASSLEDSYEQYF	TGTGCCAGCAGTTTGGAGGACTCCTACGAGCAGTACTTC
TRBV6-2/TRBV6-3	TRBJ1-1	many	NA	CASSYGLDTEAFF	TGTGCCAGCAGTTACGGTCTGGACACTGAAGCTTTCTTT
TRBV12-3/TRBV12-4	TRBJ1-2	NA	TRBD1	CASSSGTASNYGYTF	TGTGCCAGCAGTTCCGGGACAGCTTCTAACTATGGCTACACCTTC
TRBV13	TRBJ2-3	many	NA	CASSPYLTDTQYF	TGTGCCAGCAGCCCTTACCTCACAGATACGCAGTATTTT
TRBV19	TRBJ1-6	NA	NA	CASSISGGNSPLHF	TGTGCCAGTAGTATAAGCGGGGGAAATTCACCCCTCCACTTT
TRBV4-1	TRBJ2-4	many	NA	CASSQAGVANLVAKNIQYF	TGCGCCAGCAGCCAAGCGGGGGTTGCCAACTTGGTAGCCAAAAACATTCAGTACTTC
TRBV29-1	TRBJ2-3	many	NA	CSYLILTDTQYF	TGCAGCTACCTCATTTTAACAGATACGCAGTATTTT
TRBV6-5	TRBJ2-5	NA	NA	CASRPPGGGETQYF	TGTGCCAGCAGGCCCCCCGGAGGGGGAGAGACCCAGTACTTC
TRBV7-9	TRBJ1-2	many	NA	CASSSGGRAGYTF	TGTGCCAGCAGTAGTGGGGGAAGGGCTGGCTACACCTTC
TRBV29-1	TRBJ2-7	few	NA	CSVVVQGNGYEQYF	TGCAGCGTTGTCGTACAGGGTAACGGCTACGAGCAGTACTTC
TRBV5-6	TRBJ2-1	NA	TRBD1	CASSDKDRAFLLYNEQFF	TGTGCCAGCAGCGATAAAGACAGGGCCTTCCTCCTTTACAATGAGCAGTTCTTC
TRBV19	TRBJ2-7	NA	NA	CASSMTENSYEQYF	TGTGCCAGTAGTATGACAGAGAACTCCTACGAGCAGTACTTC
TRBV7-9	TRBJ2-7	many	NA	CASSLWAAYEQYF	TGTGCCAGCAGCTTATGGGCGGCCTACGAGCAGTACTTC
TRBV14	TRBJ1-6	NA	NA	CASSRPGLNSPLHF	TGTGCCAGCAGCCGGCCGGGCCTAAATTCACCCCTCCACTTT